This T cell receptor beta chain was recorded in a study of OX40 agonist ivuxolimab in advanced cancers. In the study overall: As their treatment, patients were administered ivuxolimab, an agonistic anti-OX40 (CD134) antibody.

The CDR3 is 15 amino acids. Trimming cost V 5 bases and J 3 bases, with 17 bases left between them. The germline V gene has CDR1 MNHEY and CDR2 SMNVEV (reference sequence). The study, taken as a whole, reports: At 0.1 to 3.0 mg/kg and by week 6, clonal expansion occurred in CD4+ and CD8+ blood T cells.

TCRdb's table, derived via immunoSEQ multiplex PCR, lists solely in-frame clones and lacks some. The table lists 54,000 or so clones, approximately 80% of them singletons. In the case of this clone: Antigen specificity is unknown.

The chain combines TRBV27 with TRBJ2-7, with D perhaps assigned TRBD1 or TRBD2 (5 bases each). This TCR derives from an adult with an advanced solid tumor such as melanoma, head and neck, liver or kidney cancer. Material: CD4+ or CD8+ T cells sorted from blood, obtained in a trial of the OX40 agonist ivuxolimab. The CDR3 loop is CASSRAGLGDYEQYF. CDR3 coding DNA: TGTGCCAGCAGTCGCGCAGGCCTGGGGGACTACGAGCAGTACTTC.